This T cell receptor beta chain was documented in a study of T cell therapy after organ transplantation (dated by TCRdb to the late 2010s). Study-level background: The therapy products consisted of autologous CMV-specific T cells grown in vitro for 2 to 3 weeks using a peptide pool of 30 HLA class I and II CMV epitopes. The study was a follow-up TRBV repertoire analysis of an open-label phase I trial of autologous CMV-specific adoptive T cell therapy in solid-organ transplant recipients. Across 2 to 6 intravenous infusions, patients got a median of 1.92 x 10^8 CMV-specific T cells. Of the approximately ten patients, eight were classified as clinical responders and two were classified as nonresponders. Long-term post-therapy samples were obtainable from only about 75% of the 10 patients. Patients were given up to 6 doses of T cells at 2-week intervals and were followed for 29 weeks after finishing therapy. Peripheral blood samples for the pretherapy time point were taken before T cell therapy began.

The time point tag for this specimen amounts to: before start of T cell therapy. The patients had received solid-organ transplants and had cytomegalovirus that was drug-resistant/recurrent. Nine to ten people from the trial were chosen for repertoire analysis because post-therapy peripheral blood mononuclear cells were available from them. A BD FACSAria III was used to sort viable CD3+CD8+CD4- lymphocytes from PBMCs. Genomic DNA was extracted from sorted cells with the Qiagen DNeasy Kit. This clone turned up a few times. The antigen it binds to is not known. Base qualities are not at hand, and no much larger clone is one base apart. Germline trimming amounts to 3 bases on V and 7 bases on J, with 9 as the count of junction bases outside the gene matches. The CDR3, from cysteine to phenylalanine, totals 15 residues. Kept here is only the CDR3 DNA, which spans 45 bases and is read in frame from base 1. The germline V gene gives CDR1 as SGHTA and CDR2 as FQGTGA.

The immunoSEQ two-step, bias-controlled multiplex PCR assay was used to amplify TRB CDR3 regions from genomic DNA. CDR3 libraries were sequenced on an Illumina NextSeq 500. As for how the authors treated the data: The immunoSEQ Analyzer platform was used for the initial alignment and bioinformatics, which included bias normalization against synthetic CDR3 analogs. V, D and J genes were annotated according to IMGT database definitions. For further TRBV analyses, VDJtools version 1.1.10 and the R package tcR version 2.2.1.11 were used with default settings. GLIPH analysis was done using default settings in version 1.0. To test for significant clonotype frequency changes in CDR3 sequences with at least 5 reads, a 2-sided binomial test with Benjamini-Hochberg correction (alpha = 0.01) was used. What TCRdb holds here is the immuneACCESS table cut down to in-frame rearrangements. Part of the clones is not present; checked against another copy, under half of the missing clones reflect an unresolved V gene, and the others are unexplained. V, J and clone size are taken as reported in that table, and D and trimming were inferred from the DNA itself. The sample includes over 2,000 clones, with roughly three quarters observed a single time. The ten largest make up about 36% of the sample.

Summary of the overall study and its limitations: Reduced sample coverage from poor CD8+ T cell yield may be reflected in the few expansions detected in nonresponders. Reconstitution after therapy appeared to involve both transferred clonotypes and endogenous clonotypes that were not detected in the therapy products. The fold change in CD8 clonality after therapy was inversely correlated with pretherapy clonality, which suggests that less biased repertoires were more open to remodeling. Before therapy, nonresponders had marked clonal expansions, and after therapy the repertoires of nonresponders changed only minimally. Because the cohort was small, confounders such as concurrent antirejection and antiviral medications could not be assessed.

Recombination linked TRBV7-3 to TRBJ2-1; TRBD2 lines up with 7 middle nucleotides. The receptor was derived from a human patient who had received a solid organ transplant and had CMV disease. Sequenced here: CD8+ T cells from blood, sampled before autologous CMV-specific T cell therapy. The DNA reads as follows: TGTGCCAGCAGCTTTGGGAGGGGAGTGGGTAATGAGCAGTTCTTC. This is translated as CASSFGRGVGNEQFF.